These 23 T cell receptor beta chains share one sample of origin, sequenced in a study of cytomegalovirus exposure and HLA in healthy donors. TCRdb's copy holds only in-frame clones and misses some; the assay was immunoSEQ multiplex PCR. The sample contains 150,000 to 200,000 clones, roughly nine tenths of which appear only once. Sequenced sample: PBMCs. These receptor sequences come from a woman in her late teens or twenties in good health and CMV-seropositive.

The chain's CDR3 is CASSSRTGPINEQFF. CDR3 nucleotide sequence: TGTGCCAGCAGCTCGAGGACAGGGCCCATCAATGAGCAGTTCTTC. V usage is TRBV5-4 and J usage is TRBJ2-1; 8 bases map to TRBD1. Unmatched junction bases numbered 8, after V lost 3 bases and J lost 6 bases. The germline CDR1 and CDR2 sequences are SGHNT and YYREEE (reference sequence). The CDR3 spans 15 residues.

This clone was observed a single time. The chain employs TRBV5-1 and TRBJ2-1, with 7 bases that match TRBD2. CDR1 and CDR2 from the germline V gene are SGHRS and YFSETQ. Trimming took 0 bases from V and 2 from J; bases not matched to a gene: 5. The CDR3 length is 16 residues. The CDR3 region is CASSLADSGTYNEQFF. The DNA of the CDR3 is TGCGCCAGCAGCTTGGCAGACAGCGGGACCTACAATGAGCAGTTCTTC.

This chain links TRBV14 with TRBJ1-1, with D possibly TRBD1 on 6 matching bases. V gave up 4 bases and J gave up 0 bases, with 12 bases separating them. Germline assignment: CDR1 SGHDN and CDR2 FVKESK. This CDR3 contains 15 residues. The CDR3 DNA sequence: TGTGCCAGCAGCCTTACAGGGTTCATGAACACTGAAGCTTTCTTT. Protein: CASSLTGFMNTEAFF.

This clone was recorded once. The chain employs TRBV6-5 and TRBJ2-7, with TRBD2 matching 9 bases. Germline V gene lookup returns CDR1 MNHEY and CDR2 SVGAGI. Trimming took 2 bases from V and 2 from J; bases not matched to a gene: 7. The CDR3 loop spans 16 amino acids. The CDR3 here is CASSYKLAGMAYEQYF. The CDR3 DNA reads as TGTGCCAGCAGTTACAAACTAGCGGGTATGGCCTACGAGCAGTACTTC.

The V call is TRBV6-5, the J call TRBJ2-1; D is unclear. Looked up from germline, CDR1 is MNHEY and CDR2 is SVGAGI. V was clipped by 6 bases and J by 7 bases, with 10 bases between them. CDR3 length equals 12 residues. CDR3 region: CASSSGWNEQFF. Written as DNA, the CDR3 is TGTGCCAGCAGCTCCGGTTGGAATGAGCAGTTCTTC.

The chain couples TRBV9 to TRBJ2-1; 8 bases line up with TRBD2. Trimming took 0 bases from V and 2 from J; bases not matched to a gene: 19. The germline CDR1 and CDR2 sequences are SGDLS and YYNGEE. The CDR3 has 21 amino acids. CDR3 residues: CASSVVPQNGRADIPYNEQFF. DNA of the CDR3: TGTGCCAGCAGCGTAGTCCCCCAAAACGGGAGGGCCGATATCCCCTACAATGAGCAGTTCTTC.

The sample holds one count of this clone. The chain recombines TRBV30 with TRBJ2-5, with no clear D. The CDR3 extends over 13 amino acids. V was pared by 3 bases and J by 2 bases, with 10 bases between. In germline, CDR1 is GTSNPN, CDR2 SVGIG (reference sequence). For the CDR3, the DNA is TGTGCCTGGAGCGCAGGTTCGCAAGAGACCCAGTACTTC. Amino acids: CAWSAGSQETQYF.

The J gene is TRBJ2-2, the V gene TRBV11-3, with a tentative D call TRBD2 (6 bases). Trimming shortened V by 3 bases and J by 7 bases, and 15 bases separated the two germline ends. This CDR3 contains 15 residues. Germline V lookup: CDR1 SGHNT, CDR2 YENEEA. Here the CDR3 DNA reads TGTGCCAGCAGCTTTCAGGCAGGGACTGGCGGGGAGCTGTTTTTT. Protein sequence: CASSFQAGTGGELFF.

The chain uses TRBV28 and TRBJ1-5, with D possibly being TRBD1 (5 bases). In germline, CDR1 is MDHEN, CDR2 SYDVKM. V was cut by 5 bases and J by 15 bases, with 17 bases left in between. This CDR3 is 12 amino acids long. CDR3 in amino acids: CASSNPGPTRHF. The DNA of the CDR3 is TGTGCCAGCAGTAACCCGGGACCGACTAGGCATTTT.

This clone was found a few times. CDR3 nucleotide sequence: TGTGCCAGCACCGACAGGGGGCTTAGCAATCAGCCCCAGCATTTT. Translating it yields CASTDRGLSNQPQHF. The V gene is TRBV28, the J gene TRBJ1-5, with 10 bases fitting TRBD1. The V gene end was trimmed by 7 bases and the J gene end by 0 bases; junction bases not matched to a gene: 3. The germline gives CDR1 MDHEN, CDR2 SYDVKM. CDR3 length equals 15 residues. Looking up the rest from reference TRBV28 and TRBJ1-5 gives the full variable domain: DVKVTQSSRYLVKRTGEKVFLECVQDMDHENMFWYRQDPGLGLRLIYFSYDVKMKEKGDIPEGYSVSREKKERFSLILESASTNQTSMYLCASTDRGLSNQPQHFGDGTRLSIL.

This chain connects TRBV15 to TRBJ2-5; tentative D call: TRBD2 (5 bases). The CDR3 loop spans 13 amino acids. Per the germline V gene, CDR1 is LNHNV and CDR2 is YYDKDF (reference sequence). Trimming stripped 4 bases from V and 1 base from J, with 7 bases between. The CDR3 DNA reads TGTGCCACCAGCATAAGCGGCCAAGAGACCCAGTACTTC. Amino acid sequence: CATSISGQETQYF.

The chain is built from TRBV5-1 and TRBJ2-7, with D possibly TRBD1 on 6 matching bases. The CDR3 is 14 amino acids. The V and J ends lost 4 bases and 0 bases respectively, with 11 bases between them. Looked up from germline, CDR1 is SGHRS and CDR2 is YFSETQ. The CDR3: CASSPGDNSYEQYF. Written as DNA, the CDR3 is TGCGCCAGCAGCCCCGGGGACAACTCCTACGAGCAGTACTTC.

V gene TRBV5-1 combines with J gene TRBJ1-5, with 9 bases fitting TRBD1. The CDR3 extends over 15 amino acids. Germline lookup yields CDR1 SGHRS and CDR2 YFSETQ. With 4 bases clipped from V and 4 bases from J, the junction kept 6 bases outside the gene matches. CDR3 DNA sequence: TGCGCCAGCAGCGGGGGACAGGGAGAAAATCAGCCCCAGCATTTT. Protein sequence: CASSGGQGENQPQHF.

CDR3 region: CAISASGTGGNGELFF. CDR3 in DNA: TGTGCCATCAGTGCCTCCGGGACAGGGGGAAACGGGGAGCTGTTTTTT. J is TRBJ2-2 and V is TRBV10-3, with TRBD1 matching over 11 bases. V was clipped by 4 bases and J by 7 bases; unmatched bases: 8. The CDR3 consists of 16 residues. The V gene's germline CDR1 is ENHRY and CDR2 SYGVKD.

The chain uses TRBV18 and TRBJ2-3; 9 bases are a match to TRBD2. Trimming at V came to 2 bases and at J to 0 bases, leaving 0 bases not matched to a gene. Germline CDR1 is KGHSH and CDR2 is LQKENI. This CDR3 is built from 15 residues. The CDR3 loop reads CASSPAGGSTDTQYF. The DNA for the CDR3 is TGTGCCAGCTCACCAGCGGGAGGGAGCACAGATACGCAGTATTTT.

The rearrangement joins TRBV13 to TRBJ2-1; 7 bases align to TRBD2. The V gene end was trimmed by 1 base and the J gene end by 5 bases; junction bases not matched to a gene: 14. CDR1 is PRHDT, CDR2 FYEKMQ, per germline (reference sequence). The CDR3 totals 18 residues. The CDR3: CASSLVTPGLAVDNEQFF. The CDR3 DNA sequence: TGTGCCAGCAGCTTAGTCACACCAGGGCTAGCGGTTGACAATGAGCAGTTCTTC.

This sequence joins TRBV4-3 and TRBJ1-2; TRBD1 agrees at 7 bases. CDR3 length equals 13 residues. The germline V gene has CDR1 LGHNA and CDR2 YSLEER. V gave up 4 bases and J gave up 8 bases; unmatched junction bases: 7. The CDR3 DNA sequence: TGCGCCAGCAGCCGAGGGGCAGGGGGGGGCTACACCTTC. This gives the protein CASSRGAGGGYTF.

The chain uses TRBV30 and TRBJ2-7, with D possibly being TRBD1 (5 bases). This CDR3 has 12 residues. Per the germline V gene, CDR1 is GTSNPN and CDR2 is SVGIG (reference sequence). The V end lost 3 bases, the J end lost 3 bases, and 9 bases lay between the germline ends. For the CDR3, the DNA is TGTGCCTGGAGCAGGGCCTACTACGAGCAGTACTTC. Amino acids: CAWSRAYYEQYF.

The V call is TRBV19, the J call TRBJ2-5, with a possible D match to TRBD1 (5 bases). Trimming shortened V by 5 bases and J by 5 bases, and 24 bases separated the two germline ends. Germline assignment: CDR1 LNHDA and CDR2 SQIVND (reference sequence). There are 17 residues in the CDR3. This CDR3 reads CASSSPRGALQRETQYF. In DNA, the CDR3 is TGTGCCAGTAGTTCACCCCGTGGGGCCCTCCAAAGGGAGACCCAGTACTTC.

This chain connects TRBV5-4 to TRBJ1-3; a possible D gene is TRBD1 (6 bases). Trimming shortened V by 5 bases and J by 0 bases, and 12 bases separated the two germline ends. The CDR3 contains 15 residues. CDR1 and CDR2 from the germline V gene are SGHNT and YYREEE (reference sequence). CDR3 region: CASRRGGRSGNTIYF. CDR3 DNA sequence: TGTGCCAGCAGGAGGGGGGGCCGCTCTGGAAACACCATATATTTT.

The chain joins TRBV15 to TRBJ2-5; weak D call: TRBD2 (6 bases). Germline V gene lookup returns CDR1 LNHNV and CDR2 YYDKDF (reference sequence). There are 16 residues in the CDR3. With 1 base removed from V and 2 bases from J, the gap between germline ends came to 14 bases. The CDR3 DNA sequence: TGTGCCACCAGCAGAGGCTCACGGGAGCCACAAGAGACCCAGTACTTC. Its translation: CATSRGSREPQETQYF.

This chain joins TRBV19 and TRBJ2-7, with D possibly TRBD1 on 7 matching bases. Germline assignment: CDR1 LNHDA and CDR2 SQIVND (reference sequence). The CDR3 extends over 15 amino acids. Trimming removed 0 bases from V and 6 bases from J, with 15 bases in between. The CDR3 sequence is CASSIDARGAGEQYF. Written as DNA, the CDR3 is TGTGCCAGTAGTATAGACGCCAGGGGGGCTGGCGAGCAGTACTTC.

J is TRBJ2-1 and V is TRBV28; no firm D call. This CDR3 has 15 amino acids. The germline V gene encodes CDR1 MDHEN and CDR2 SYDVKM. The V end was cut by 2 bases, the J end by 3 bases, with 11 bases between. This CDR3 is CASSLTSHVYNEQFF. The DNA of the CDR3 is TGTGCCAGCAGTTTAACATCACACGTCTACAATGAGCAGTTCTTC.